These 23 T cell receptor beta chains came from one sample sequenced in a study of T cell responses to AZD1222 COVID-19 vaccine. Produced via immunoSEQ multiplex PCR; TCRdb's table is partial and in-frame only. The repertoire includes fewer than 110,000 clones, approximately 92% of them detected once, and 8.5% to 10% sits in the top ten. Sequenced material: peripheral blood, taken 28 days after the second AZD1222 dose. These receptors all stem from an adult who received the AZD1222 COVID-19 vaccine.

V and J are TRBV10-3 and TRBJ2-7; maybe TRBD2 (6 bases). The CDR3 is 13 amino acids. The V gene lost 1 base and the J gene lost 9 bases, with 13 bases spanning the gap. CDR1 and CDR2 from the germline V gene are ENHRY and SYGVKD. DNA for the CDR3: TGTGCCATCAGTGAGTGGGGACTTGAGGGGCAGTACTTC. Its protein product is CAISEWGLEGQYF.

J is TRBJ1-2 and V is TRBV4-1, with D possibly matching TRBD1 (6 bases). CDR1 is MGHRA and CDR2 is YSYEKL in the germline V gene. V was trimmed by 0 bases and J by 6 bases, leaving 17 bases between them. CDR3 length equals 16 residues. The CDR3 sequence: CASSQDPTGLLDGYTF. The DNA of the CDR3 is TGCGCCAGCAGCCAAGATCCGACAGGTCTCCTAGATGGCTACACCTTC.

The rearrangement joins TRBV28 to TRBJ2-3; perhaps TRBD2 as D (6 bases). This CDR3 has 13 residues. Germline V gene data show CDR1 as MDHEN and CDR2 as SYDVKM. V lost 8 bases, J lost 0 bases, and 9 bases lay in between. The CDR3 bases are TGTGCCAGCCTAGCGTGGAGCACAGATACGCAGTATTTT. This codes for CASLAWSTDTQYF.

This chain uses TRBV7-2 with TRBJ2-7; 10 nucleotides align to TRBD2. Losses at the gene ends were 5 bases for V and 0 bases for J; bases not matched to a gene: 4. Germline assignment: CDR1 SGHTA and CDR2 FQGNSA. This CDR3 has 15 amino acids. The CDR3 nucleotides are TGTGCCAGCAGCCCCGGACTAGCGGTCTCCTACGAGCAGTACTTC. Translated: CASSPGLAVSYEQYF.

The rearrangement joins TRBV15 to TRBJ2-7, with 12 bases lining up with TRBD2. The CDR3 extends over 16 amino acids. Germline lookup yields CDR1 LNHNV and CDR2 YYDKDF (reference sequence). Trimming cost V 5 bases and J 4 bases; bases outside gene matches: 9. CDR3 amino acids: CATSLETSGRGYEQYF. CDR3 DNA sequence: TGTGCCACCAGCCTCGAGACTAGCGGGAGAGGTTACGAGCAGTACTTC.

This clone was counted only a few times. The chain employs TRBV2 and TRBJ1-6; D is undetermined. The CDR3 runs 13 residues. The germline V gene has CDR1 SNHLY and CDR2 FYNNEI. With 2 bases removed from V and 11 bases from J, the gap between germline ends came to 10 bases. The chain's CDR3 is CASSERGFAPLHF. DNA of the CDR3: TGTGCCAGCAGTGAACGTGGGTTTGCACCCCTCCACTTT.

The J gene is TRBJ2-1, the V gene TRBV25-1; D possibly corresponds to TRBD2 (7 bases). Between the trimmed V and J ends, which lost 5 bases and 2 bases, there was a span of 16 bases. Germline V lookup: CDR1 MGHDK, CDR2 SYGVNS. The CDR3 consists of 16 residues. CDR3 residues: CASSKQGGLAYNEQFF. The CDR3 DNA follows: TGTGCCAGCAGTAAACAGGGAGGACTAGCCTACAATGAGCAGTTCTTC.

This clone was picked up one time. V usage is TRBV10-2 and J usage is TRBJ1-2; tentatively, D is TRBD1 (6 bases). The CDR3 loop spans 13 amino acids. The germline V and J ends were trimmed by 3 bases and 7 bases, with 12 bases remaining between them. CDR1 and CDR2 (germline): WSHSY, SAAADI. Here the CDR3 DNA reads TGCGCCAGCAGTGAAGGGGGGGCATTTGGCTACACCTTC. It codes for CASSEGGAFGYTF.

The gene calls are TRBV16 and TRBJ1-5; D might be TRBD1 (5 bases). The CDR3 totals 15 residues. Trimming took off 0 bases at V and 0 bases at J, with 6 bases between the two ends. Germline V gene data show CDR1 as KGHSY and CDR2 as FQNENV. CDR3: CASSQSQGSNQPQHF. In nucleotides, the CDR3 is TGTGCCAGCAGCCAATCCCAGGGTAGCAATCAGCCCCAGCATTTT.

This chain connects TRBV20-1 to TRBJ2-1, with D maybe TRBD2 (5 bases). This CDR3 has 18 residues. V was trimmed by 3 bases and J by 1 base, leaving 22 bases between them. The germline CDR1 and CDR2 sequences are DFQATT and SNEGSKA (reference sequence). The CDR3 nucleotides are TGCAGTGCTAGTGTCTTAGGACTGGGTCCCGGGTCCTACAATGAGCAGTTCTTC. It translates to CSASVLGLGPGSYNEQFF.

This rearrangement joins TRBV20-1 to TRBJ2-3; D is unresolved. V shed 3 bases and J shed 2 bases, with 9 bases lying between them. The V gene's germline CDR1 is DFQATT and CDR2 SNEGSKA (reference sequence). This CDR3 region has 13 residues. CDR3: CSASWASTDTQYF. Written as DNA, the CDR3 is TGCAGTGCTAGTTGGGCGTCCACAGATACGCAGTATTTT.

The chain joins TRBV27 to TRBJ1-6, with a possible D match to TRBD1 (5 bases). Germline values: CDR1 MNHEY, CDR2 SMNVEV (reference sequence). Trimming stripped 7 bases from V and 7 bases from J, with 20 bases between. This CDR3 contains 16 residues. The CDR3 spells CASTPSGGFPNSPLHF. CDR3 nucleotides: TGTGCCAGCACCCCCTCCGGGGGATTTCCGAATTCACCCCTCCACTTT.

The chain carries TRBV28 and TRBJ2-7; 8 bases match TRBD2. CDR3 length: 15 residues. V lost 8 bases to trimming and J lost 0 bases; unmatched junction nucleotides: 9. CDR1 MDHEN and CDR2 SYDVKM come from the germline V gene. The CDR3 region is CASQTSGGTSYEQYF. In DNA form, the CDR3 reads TGTGCCAGCCAAACGTCGGGGGGGACCTCCTACGAGCAGTACTTC. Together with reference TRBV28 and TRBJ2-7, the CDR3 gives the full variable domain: DVKVTQSSRYLVKRTGEKVFLECVQDMDHENMFWYRQDPGLGLRLIYFSYDVKMKEKGDIPEGYSVSREKKERFSLILESASTNQTSMYLCASQTSGGTSYEQYFGPGTRLTVT.

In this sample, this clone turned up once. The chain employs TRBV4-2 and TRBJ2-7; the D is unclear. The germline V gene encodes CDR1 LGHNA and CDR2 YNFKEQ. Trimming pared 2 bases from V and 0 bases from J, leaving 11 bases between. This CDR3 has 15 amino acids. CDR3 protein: CASSQSWDFSYEQYF. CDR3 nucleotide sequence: TGTGCCAGCAGCCAATCGTGGGATTTCTCCTACGAGCAGTACTTC.

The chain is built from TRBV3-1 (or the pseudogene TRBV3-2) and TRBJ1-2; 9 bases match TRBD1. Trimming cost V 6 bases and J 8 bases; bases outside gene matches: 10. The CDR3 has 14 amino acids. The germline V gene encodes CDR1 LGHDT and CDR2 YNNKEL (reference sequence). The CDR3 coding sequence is TGTGCCAGCAGACAGGGGGCGCAGGGAGTGGGCTACACCTTC. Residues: CASRQGAQGVGYTF.

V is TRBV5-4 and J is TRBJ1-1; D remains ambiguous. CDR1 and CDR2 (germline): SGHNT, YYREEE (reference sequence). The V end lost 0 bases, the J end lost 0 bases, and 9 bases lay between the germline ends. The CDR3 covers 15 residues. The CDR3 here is CASSLAGQMNTEAFF. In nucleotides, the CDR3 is TGTGCCAGCAGCTTGGCCGGCCAGATGAACACTGAAGCTTTCTTT.

The CDR3: CASSVAPDRAPGYGYTF. The CDR3 DNA sequence: TGTGCCAGCAGCGTAGCCCCAGACAGGGCCCCTGGGTATGGCTACACCTTC. This sequence joins TRBV9 and TRBJ1-2; TRBD1 aligns across 7 bases. V was pared by 0 bases and J by 5 bases, with 13 bases of the junction left unmatched. CDR3 length equals 17 residues. Germline V gene sequence: CDR1 SGDLS, CDR2 YYNGEE.

The CDR3, as DNA: TGTGCCAGCAGCCCGTCGAGACAGGCGGGCGAGACCCAGTACTTC. Translating gives CASSPSRQAGETQYF. The chain combines TRBV5-6 with TRBJ2-5; TRBD1 is a possible D gene (6 bases). Germline V lookup: CDR1 SGHDT, CDR2 YYEEEE. Trimming stripped 4 bases from V and 5 bases from J, with 18 bases between. The CDR3 runs to 15 residues.

The CDR3 sequence: CASSYEIAGVVETQYF. The CDR3 DNA sequence: TGTGCCAGCAGTTACGAGATAGCTGGAGTTGTGGAGACCCAGTACTTC. V and J are TRBV6-5 and TRBJ2-5, with unresolved D. The CDR3 contains 16 residues. Between the trimmed V and J ends, which lost 2 bases and 5 bases, there was a span of 18 bases. The V gene's germline CDR1 is MNHEY and CDR2 SVGAGI.

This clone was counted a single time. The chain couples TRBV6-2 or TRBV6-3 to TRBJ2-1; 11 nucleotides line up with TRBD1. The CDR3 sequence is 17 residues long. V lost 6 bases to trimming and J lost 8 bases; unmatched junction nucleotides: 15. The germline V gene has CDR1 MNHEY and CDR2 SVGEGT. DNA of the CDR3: TGTGCCAGCAGCCGAACGGTGGGACAGGGGGTTATTGATGAGCAGTTCTTC. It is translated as CASSRTVGQGVIDEQFF.

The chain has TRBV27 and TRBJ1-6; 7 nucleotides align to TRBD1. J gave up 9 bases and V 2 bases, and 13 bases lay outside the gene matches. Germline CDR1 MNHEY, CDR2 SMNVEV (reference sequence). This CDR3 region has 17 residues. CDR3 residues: CASSLQVVKGAVSPLHF. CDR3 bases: TGTGCCAGCAGTTTACAGGTGGTGAAGGGGGCCGTTTCACCCCTCCACTTT.

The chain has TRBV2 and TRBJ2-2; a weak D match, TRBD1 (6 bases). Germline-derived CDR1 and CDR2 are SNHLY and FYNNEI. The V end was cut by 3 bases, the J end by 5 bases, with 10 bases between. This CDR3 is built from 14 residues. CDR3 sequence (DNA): TGTGCCAGCAGTGAGACAGGATATACCGGGGAGCTGTTTTTT. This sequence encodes CASSETGYTGELFF. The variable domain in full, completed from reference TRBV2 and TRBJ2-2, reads EPEVTQTPSHQVTQMGQEVILRCVPISNHLYFYWYRQILGQKVEFLVSFYNNEISEKSEIFDDQFSVERPDGSNFTLKIRSTKLEDSAMYFCASSETGYTGELFFGEGSRLTVL.

CDR3 in amino acids: CASSQQLGDTEAFF. CDR3 nucleotides: TGTGCCAGCAGCCAACAGCTAGGGGACACTGAAGCTTTCTTT. The V and J genes are TRBV3-1 (or the pseudogene TRBV3-2) and TRBJ1-1; tentatively, D is TRBD1 (5 bases). With 2 bases removed from V and 3 bases from J, the gap between germline ends came to 10 bases. Germline V gene data show CDR1 as LGHDT and CDR2 as YNNKEL (reference sequence). The CDR3 has 14 residues.